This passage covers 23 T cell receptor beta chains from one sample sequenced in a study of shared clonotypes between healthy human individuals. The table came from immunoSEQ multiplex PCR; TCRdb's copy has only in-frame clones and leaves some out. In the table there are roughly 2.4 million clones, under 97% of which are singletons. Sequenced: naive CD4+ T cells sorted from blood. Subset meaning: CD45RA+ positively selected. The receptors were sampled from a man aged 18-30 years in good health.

The CDR3 region is CASSLGWDMRSYEQYF. CDR3 DNA sequence: TGTGCCAGCAGTTTAGGGTGGGACATGCGCTCCTACGAGCAGTACTTC. The chain has TRBV27 and TRBJ2-7; D might be TRBD1 (6 bases). The length of the CDR3 is 16 residues. Germline-derived CDR1 and CDR2 are MNHEY and SMNVEV (reference sequence). The ends were cut back, 2 bases at V and 0 bases at J, with 14 bases in the middle.

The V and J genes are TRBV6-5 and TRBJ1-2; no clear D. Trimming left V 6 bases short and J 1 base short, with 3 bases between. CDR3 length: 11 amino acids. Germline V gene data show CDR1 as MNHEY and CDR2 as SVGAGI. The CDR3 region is CASSDNYGYTF. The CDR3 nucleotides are TGTGCCAGCAGCGATAACTATGGCTACACCTTC.

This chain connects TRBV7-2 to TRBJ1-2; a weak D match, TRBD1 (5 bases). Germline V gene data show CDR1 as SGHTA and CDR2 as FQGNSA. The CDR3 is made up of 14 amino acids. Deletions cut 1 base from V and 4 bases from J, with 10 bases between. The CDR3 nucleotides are TGTGCCAGCAGCTTAGTGCAGGGTGTCTATGGCTACACCTTC. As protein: CASSLVQGVYGYTF.

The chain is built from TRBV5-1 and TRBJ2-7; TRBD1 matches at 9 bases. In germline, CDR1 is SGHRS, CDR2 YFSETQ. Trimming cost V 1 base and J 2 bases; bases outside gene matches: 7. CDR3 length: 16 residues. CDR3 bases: TGCGCCAGCAGCTTGTATGGACAGGGGACAACCTACGAGCAGTACTTC. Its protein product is CASSLYGQGTTYEQYF.

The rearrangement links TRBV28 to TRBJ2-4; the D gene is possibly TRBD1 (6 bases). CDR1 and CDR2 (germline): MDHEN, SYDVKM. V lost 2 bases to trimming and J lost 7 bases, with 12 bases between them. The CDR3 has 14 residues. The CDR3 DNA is TGTGCCAGCAGTTTAGGGGGCGCGGGCAACATTCAGTACTTC. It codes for CASSLGGAGNIQYF.

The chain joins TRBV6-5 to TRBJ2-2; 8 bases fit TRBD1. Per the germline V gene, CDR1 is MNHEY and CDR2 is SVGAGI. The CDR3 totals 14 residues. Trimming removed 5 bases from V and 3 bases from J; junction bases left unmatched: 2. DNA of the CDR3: TGTGCCAGCAGTGGACAGGGTTACACCGGGGAGCTGTTTTTT. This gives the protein CASSGQGYTGELFF.

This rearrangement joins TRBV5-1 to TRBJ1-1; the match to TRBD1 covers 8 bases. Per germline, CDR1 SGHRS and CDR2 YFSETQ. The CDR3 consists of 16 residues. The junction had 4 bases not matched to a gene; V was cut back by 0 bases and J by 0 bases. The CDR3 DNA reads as TGCGCCAGCAGCTTGGAAGGACAGGGAATGAACACTGAAGCTTTCTTT. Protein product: CASSLEGQGMNTEAFF.

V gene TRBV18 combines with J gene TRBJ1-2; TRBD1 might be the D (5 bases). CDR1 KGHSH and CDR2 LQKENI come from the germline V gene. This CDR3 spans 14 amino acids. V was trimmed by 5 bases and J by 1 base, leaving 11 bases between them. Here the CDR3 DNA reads TGTGCCAGCTCATCGGGACTGCTTAACTATGGCTACACCTTC. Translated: CASSSGLLNYGYTF.

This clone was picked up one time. CDR3 nucleotides: TGTGCCAGCAGCTTAGGTAGTCGACTAGCGGGATGGACCTACAATGAGCAGTTCTTC. As protein: CASSLGSRLAGWTYNEQFF. V gene TRBV7-2 combines with J gene TRBJ2-1, with TRBD2 matching 11 bases. V shed 1 base and J 2 bases; nucleotides not matched to a gene: 10. The CDR3 has 19 residues. CDR1 SGHTA and CDR2 FQGNSA come from the germline V gene.

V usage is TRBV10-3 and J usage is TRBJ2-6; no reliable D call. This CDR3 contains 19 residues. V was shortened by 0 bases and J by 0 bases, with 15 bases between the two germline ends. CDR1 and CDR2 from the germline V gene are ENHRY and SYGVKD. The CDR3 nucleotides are TGTGCCATCAGTGAGTCGAGAGGATCGGCCAGCTCTGGGGCCAACGTCCTGACTTTC. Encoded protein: CAISESRGSASSGANVLTF.

CDR3 bases: TGTGCCAGCAGCTTAGTTGACAACCAAAAAGCTTTCTTT. Residues: CASSLVDNQKAFF. This chain joins TRBV11-2 and TRBJ1-1; D ambiguous. The CDR3 runs 13 residues. Germline loops: CDR1 SGHAT, CDR2 FQNNGV. V shed 1 base and J shed 9 bases, with 12 bases lying between them.

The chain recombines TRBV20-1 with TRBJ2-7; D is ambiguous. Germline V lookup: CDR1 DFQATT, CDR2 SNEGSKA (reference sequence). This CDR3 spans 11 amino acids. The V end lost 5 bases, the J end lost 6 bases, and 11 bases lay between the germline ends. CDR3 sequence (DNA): TGCAGTGCTCATTCGTTGGCCGAGCAGTACTTC. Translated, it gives CSAHSLAEQYF.

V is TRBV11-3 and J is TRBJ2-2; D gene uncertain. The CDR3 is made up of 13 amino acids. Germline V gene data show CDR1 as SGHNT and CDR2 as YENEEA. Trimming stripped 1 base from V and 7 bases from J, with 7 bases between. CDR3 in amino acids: CASSLGMGGELFF. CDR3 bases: TGTGCCAGCAGCTTAGGGATGGGCGGGGAGCTGTTTTTT.

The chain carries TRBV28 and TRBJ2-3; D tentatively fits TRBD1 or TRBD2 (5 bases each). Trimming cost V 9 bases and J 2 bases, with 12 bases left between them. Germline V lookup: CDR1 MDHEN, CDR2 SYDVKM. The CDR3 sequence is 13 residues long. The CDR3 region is CASWDPDTDTQYF. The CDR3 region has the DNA TGTGCCAGTTGGGACCCTGACACAGATACGCAGTATTTT.

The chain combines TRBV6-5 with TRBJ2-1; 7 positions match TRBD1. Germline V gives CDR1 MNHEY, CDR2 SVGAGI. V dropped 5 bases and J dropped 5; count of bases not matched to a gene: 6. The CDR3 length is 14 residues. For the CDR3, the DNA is TGTGCCAGCAGTCCCGGGACAGTACACAATGAGCAGTTCTTC. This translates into CASSPGTVHNEQFF.

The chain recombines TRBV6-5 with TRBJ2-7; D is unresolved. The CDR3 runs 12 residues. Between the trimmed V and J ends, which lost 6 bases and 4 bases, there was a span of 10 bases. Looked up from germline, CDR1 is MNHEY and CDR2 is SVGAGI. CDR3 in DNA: TGTGCCAGCAGGACCGTATCGTACGAGCAGTACTTC. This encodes CASRTVSYEQYF.

The CDR3 DNA reads TGCAGCGTTGTGGGTAGGGCGGCCAAAAACATTCAGTACTTC. Protein sequence: CSVVGRAAKNIQYF. The chain has TRBV29-1 and TRBJ2-4, with D unclear. Trimming cost V 4 bases and J 1 base, with 11 bases left between them. Germline values: CDR1 SQVTM, CDR2 ANQGSEA. This CDR3 contains 14 residues. Full variable domain (rest looked up from reference TRBV29-1 and TRBJ2-4): SAVISQKPSRDICQRGTSLTIQCQVDSQVTMMFWYRQQPGQSLTLIATANQGSEATYESGFVIDKFPISRPNLTFSTLTVSNMSPEDSSIYLCSVVGRAAKNIQYFGAGTRLSVL.

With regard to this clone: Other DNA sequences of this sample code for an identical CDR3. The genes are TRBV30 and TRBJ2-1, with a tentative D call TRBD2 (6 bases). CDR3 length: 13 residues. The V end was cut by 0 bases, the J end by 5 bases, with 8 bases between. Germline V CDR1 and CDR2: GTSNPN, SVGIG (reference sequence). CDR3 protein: CAWSVGGNNEQFF. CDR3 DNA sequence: TGTGCCTGGAGTGTAGGAGGGAACAATGAGCAGTTCTTC.

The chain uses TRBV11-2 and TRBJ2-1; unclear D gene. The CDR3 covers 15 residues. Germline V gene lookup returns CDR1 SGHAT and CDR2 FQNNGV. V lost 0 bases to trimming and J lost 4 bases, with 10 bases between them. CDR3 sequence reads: CASSLDGLGYNEQFF. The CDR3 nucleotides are TGTGCCAGCAGCTTAGACGGGTTGGGGTACAATGAGCAGTTCTTC.

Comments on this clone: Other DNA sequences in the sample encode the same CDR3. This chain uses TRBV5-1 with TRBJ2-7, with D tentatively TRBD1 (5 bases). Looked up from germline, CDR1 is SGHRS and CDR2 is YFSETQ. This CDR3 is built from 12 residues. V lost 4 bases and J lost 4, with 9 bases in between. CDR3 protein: CASSPQGYEQYF. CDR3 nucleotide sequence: TGCGCCAGCAGCCCCCAGGGTTACGAGCAGTACTTC.

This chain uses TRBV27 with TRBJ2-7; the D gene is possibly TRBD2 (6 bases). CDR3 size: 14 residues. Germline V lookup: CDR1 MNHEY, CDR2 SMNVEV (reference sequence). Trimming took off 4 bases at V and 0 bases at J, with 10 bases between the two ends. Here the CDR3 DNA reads TGTGCCAGCAGTTGGAGCGGGTTCTCCTACGAGCAGTACTTC. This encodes CASSWSGFSYEQYF.

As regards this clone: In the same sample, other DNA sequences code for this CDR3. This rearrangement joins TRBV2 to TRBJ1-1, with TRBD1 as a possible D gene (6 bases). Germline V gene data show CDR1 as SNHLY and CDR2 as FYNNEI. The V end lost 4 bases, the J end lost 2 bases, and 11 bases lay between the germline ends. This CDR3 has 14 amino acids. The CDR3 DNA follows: TGTGCCAGCAGTGTACAGGGTGGAAACACTGAAGCTTTCTTT. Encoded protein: CASSVQGGNTEAFF. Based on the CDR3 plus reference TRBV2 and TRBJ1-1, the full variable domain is EPEVTQTPSHQVTQMGQEVILRCVPISNHLYFYWYRQILGQKVEFLVSFYNNEISEKSEIFDDQFSVERPDGSNFTLKIRSTKLEDSAMYFCASSVQGGNTEAFFGQGTRLTVV.

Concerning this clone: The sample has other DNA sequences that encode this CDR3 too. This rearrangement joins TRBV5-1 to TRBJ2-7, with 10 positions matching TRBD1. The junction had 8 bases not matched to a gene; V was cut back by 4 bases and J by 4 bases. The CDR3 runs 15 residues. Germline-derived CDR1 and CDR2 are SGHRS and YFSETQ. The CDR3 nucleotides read TGCGCCAGCAGCAGGACACCGGGACAGGGGTACGAGCAGTACTTC. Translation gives CASSRTPGQGYEQYF. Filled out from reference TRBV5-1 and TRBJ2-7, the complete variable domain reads KAGVTQTPRYLIKTRGQQVTLSCSPISGHRSVSWYQQTPGQGLQFLFEYFSETQRNKGNFPGRFSGRQFSNSRSEMNVSTLELGDSALYLCASSRTPGQGYEQYFGPGTRLTVT.